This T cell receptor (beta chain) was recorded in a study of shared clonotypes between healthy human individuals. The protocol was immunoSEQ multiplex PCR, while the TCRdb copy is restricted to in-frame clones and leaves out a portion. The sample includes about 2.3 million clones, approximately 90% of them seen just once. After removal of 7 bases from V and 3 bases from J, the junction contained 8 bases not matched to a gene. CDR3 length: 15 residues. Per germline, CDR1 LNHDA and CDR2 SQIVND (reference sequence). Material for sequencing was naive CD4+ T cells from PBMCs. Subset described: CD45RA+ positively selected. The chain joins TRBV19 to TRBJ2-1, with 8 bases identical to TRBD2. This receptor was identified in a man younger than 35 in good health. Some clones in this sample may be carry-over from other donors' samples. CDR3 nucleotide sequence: TGTGCCAGTAAAAGGGCGGGAGGCCGCTACAATGAGCAGTTCTTC. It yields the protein CASKRAGGRYNEQFF.